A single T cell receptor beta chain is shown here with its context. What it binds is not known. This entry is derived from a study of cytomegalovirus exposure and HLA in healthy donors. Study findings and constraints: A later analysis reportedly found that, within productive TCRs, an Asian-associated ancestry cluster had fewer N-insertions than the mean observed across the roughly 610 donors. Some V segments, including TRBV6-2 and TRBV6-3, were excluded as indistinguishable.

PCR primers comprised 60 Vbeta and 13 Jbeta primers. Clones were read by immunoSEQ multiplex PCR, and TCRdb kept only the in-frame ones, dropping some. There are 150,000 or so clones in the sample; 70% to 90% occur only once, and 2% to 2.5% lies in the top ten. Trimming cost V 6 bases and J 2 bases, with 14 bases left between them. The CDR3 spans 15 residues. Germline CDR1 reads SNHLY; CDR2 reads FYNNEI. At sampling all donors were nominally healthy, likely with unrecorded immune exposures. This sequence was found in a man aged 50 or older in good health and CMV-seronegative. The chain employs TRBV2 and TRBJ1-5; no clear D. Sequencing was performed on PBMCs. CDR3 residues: CASRACPEGNQPQHF. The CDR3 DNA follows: TGTGCCAGCAGAGCCTGCCCCGAGGGCAATCAGCCCCAGCATTTT.